The T cell receptor beta chain under discussion was sequenced for a study of blood T cell repertoires in COVID-19. This table comes from immunoSEQ multiplex PCR, and its TCRdb copy is limited to in-frame clones, with some not included. The data show a few hundred thousand clones, approximately 85% seen once. The CDR3 sequence is 14 residues long. Germline CDR1 and CDR2: GTSNPN and SVGIG (reference sequence). V lost 0 bases to trimming and J lost 0 bases, with 8 bases between them. The chain couples TRBV30 to TRBJ1-2, with D unresolved. Input material: PBMCs or T cells enriched from blood (not recorded which). This TCR was sampled from a young man who had recovered from COVID-19. CDR3 sequence: CAWSVGSTNYGYTF. CDR3 in DNA: TGTGCCTGGAGTGTGGGCAGTACTAACTATGGCTACACCTTC.